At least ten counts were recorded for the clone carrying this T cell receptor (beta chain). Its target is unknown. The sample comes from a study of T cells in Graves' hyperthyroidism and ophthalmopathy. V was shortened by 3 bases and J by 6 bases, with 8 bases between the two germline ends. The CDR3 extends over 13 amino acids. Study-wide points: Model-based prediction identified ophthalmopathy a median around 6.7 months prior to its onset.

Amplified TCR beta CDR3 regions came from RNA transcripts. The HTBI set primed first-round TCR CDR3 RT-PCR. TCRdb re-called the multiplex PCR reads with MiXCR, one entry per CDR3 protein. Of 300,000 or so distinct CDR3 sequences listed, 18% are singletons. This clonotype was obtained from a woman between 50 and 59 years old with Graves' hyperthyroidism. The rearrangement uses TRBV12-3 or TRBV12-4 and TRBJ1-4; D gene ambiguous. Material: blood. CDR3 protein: CASSFLRDEKLFF. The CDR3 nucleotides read TGTGCCAGCAGTTTTTTAAGGGATGAAAAACTGTTTTTT.